A single sample is the source of the 9 T cell receptor beta chains below, sequenced in a study of T cell responses to AZD1222 COVID-19 vaccine. Data came from immunoSEQ multiplex PCR; TCRdb stores just in-frame clones and leaves some out. Found here are around 180,000 clones, more than 75% of them singletons; the top ten hold 2.5% to 3%. This specimen consisted of peripheral blood, obtained on day 0 of MenACWY control vaccination. The receptors originated from an adult in good health.

V gene TRBV7-2 combines with J gene TRBJ1-5; no firm D call. V was clipped by 1 base and J by 2 bases, with 12 bases between them. The CDR3 loop spans 16 amino acids. Per germline, CDR1 SGHTA and CDR2 FQGNSA. CDR3 DNA sequence: TGTGCCAGCAGCTTAGGGCCATTCGGTGGCAATCAGCCCCAGCATTTT. It translates to CASSLGPFGGNQPQHF. The complete variable domain, with remaining parts taken from reference TRBV7-2 and TRBJ1-5, reads GAGVSQSPSNKVTEKGKDVELRCDPISGHTALYWYRQSLGQGLEFLIYFQGNSAPDKSGLPSDRFSAERTGGSVSTLTIQRTQQEDSAVYLCASSLGPFGGNQPQHFGDGTRLSIL.

The rearrangement joins TRBV19 to TRBJ2-1, with 8 bases fitting TRBD1. The CDR3 spans 15 residues. CDR1 is LNHDA, CDR2 SQIVND, per germline (reference sequence). The ends lost 5 bases at V and 6 bases at J; junction bases unmatched: 9. CDR3: CASSATGTGFNEQFF. As DNA, the CDR3 is TGTGCCAGTAGTGCAACCGGGACAGGTTTCAATGAGCAGTTCTTC.

The rearrangement uses TRBV6-2 or TRBV6-3 and TRBJ2-7; D remains unclear. V shed 1 base and J shed 3 bases, with 13 bases lying between them. The CDR3 length is 15 residues. Germline assignment: CDR1 MNHEY and CDR2 SVGEGT. The CDR3 DNA reads TGTGCCAGCAGTTACTTGCGTCTAGTGGGCTACGAGCAGTACTTC. The encoded protein is CASSYLRLVGYEQYF.

The V call is TRBV4-1, the J call TRBJ1-1, with D possibly matching TRBD1 (5 bases). V shed 1 base and J shed 5 bases, with 11 bases lying between them. CDR3 length: 14 amino acids. Germline V gene sequence: CDR1 MGHRA, CDR2 YSYEKL. For the CDR3, the DNA is TGCGCCAGCAGCCAAGGGGAGTGGGGGACTGAAGCTTTCTTT. It is translated as CASSQGEWGTEAFF.

The chain combines TRBV28 with TRBJ2-7; D is unresolved. Germline V CDR1 and CDR2: MDHEN, SYDVKM. V was clipped by 6 bases and J by 3 bases, with 9 bases between them. The CDR3 totals 12 residues. CDR3 loop: CASSLNGYEQYF. CDR3 bases: TGTGCCAGCAGCCTTAATGGCTACGAGCAGTACTTC.

In DNA form, the CDR3 reads TGTGCCATCAGTGAATGGGGGGGTTCCGGCACTGAAGCTTTCTTT. It specifies CAISEWGGSGTEAFF. The chain couples TRBV10-3 to TRBJ1-1; a possible D gene is TRBD1 (5 bases). The V end lost 3 bases, the J end lost 4 bases, and 15 bases lay between the germline ends. The CDR3 sequence is 15 residues long. From germline, CDR1 is ENHRY and CDR2 SYGVKD.

This sequence joins TRBV5-5 and TRBJ1-4; a weak D match, TRBD1 (6 bases). Trimming cost V 4 bases and J 6 bases, with 13 bases left between them. The CDR3 is 14 amino acids. Germline V gene lookup returns CDR1 SGHKS and CDR2 YYEKEE (reference sequence). Written as DNA, the CDR3 is TGTGCCAGCAGCCAGGGGACAACGGATGAAAAACTGTTTTTT. This encodes CASSQGTTDEKLFF. The whole variable domain, remainder taken from reference TRBV5-5 and TRBJ1-4, is DAGVTQSPTHLIKTRGQQVTLRCSPISGHKSVSWYQQVLGQGPQFIFQYYEKEERGRGNFPDRFSARQFPNYSSELNVNALLLGDSALYLCASSQGTTDEKLFFGSGTQLSVL.

The CDR3 coding sequence is TGTGCCAGCAGCCTACTTTGGGACTACAGCACAAACGAGCAGTACTTC. It codes for CASSLLWDYSTNEQYF. This chain joins TRBV7-2 and TRBJ2-7, with TRBD2 identical over 7 bases. V shed 5 bases and J 5 bases; nucleotides not matched to a gene: 15. Germline lookup yields CDR1 SGHTA and CDR2 FQGNSA. The CDR3 consists of 16 residues. The full variable domain, rest sourced from reference TRBV7-2 and TRBJ2-7, is GAGVSQSPSNKVTEKGKDVELRCDPISGHTALYWYRQSLGQGLEFLIYFQGNSAPDKSGLPSDRFSAERTGGSVSTLTIQRTQQEDSAVYLCASSLLWDYSTNEQYFGPGTRLTVT.

This chain connects TRBV29-1 to TRBJ2-3; no clear D gene. The ends were cut back, 6 bases at V and 5 bases at J, with 6 bases in the middle. The germline CDR1 and CDR2 sequences are SQVTM and ANQGSEA. CDR3 length equals 10 residues. The CDR3 loop reads CSVARDTQYF. The CDR3 nucleotides are TGCAGCGTAGCCAGAGATACGCAGTATTTT.